This is a list of T cell receptor beta chains from one sample in a study of T cell responses to AZD1222 COVID-19 vaccine. Assay: immunoSEQ multiplex PCR; the TCRdb copy retains only in-frame clones and omits some. The sample lists around 130,000 clones; 85% to 90% were seen once. Material: peripheral blood, obtained 28 days after the second AZD1222 dose. Receptor source: an adult who received the AZD1222 COVID-19 vaccine. The CDR3 runs from the conserved cysteine through the conserved F or W. The order of the fields is V gene, D gene, clone size, J gene, CDR3 DNA, CDR3 protein. A D gene is named only where the DNA matches it firmly. Size values are once, few and many counts, or a class for expanded clones, and some rows have none.

TRBV7-9,.,.,TRBJ2-4,TGTGCCAGCAGCACGAATGCAGGGGTAGCCAAAAACATTCAGTACTTC,CASSTNAGVAKNIQYF
TRBV28,.,.,TRBJ2-7,TGTGCCAGCAGTTTTTCCAGGCCCTACGAGCAGTACTTC,CASSFSRPYEQYF
TRBV6-5,TRBD1,.,TRBJ2-1,TGTGCCAGCAGTTACGACAGGGGGTCCTACAATGAGCAGTTCTTC,CASSYDRGSYNEQFF
TRBV11-3,.,few,TRBJ1-3,TGTGCCAGCAGCCAAGGCCCCGGAAACACCATATATTTT,CASSQGPGNTIYF
TRBV7-9,.,.,TRBJ1-1,TGTGCCAGCAGCTTCAACCCCGAAGCTTTCTTT,CASSFNPEAFF
TRBV7-2,TRBD1,.,TRBJ2-7,TGTGCCAGCAGCGTTCCCGGGACAGGGCACTACGAGCAGTACTTC,CASSVPGTGHYEQYF
TRBV25-1,.,.,TRBJ1-1,TGTGCCAGCAGCCAGGGGAGCACTGAAGCTTTCTTT,CASSQGSTEAFF
TRBV6-1,.,.,TRBJ1-2,TGTGCCAGCAGTGAAAAGGGCTATGGCTACACCTTC,CASSEKGYGYTF
TRBV28,TRBD2,.,TRBJ2-7,TGTGCCAGCAGTTTACTAGGCGGGGGGGCTCGCTACGAGCAGTACTTC,CASSLLGGGARYEQYF
TRBV27,TRBD1,.,TRBJ1-5,TGTGCCAGCAGTTTATACAGGGGGGACAATCAGCCCCAGCATTTT,CASSLYRGDNQPQHF
TRBV19,.,once,TRBJ1-5,TGTGCCAGTAGTAACCCGGGGGTTGGGGGTCAGCCCCAGCATTTT,CASSNPGVGGQPQHF
TRBV6-5,.,.,TRBJ2-5,TGTGCCAGCTCGCAGGGAGGAAAGACCCAGTACTTC,CASSQGGKTQYF
TRBV3-1/TRBV3-2,.,.,TRBJ1-1,TGTGCCAGCAGCCAACAGACGCAGAACACTGAAGCTTTCTTT,CASSQQTQNTEAFF
TRBV5-1,.,.,TRBJ1-6,TGCGCCAGCAGCTTGCAGGATAATTCACCCCTCCACTTT,CASSLQDNSPLHF
TRBV13,.,.,TRBJ2-4,TGTGCCAGCAGCTTAGGGGGGAACGCCAAAAACATTCAGTACTTC,CASSLGGNAKNIQYF
TRBV19,.,.,TRBJ1-1,TGTGCCAGTAGTATTCCAGGTTGGAACACTGAAGCTTTCTTT,CASSIPGWNTEAFF
TRBV5-1,.,.,TRBJ1-2,TGCGCCAGCAGCCCGCTGGACGGTGCTAACTATGGCTACACCTTC,CASSPLDGANYGYTF
TRBV14,TRBD1,.,TRBJ1-4,TGTGCCAGCAGCCTTGGAGGGGGCGCGGGTAATGAAAAACTGTTTTTT,CASSLGGGAGNEKLFF
TRBV18,.,.,TRBJ1-1,TGTGCCAGCTCACCCCTGGACAGTTTTCGGGCTGAAGCTTTCTTT,CASSPLDSFRAEAFF
TRBV18,.,.,TRBJ1-2,TGTGCCAGCTCAATCGACAAGACTCCCCTCTATGGCTACACCTTC,CASSIDKTPLYGYTF
TRBV11-3,TRBD1,.,TRBJ1-6,TGTGCCAGCAGCCTGGGGACAGGGCCGAATTCACCCCTCCACTTT,CASSLGTGPNSPLHF
TRBV11-3,TRBD1,.,TRBJ1-1,TGTGCCAGCAGCGGACAGGGGGCAGACAGAGTTGCCTTCTTT,CASSGQGADRVAFF
TRBV11-3,.,.,TRBJ1-6,TGTGCCAGCAGCGCTACGATTTCACCCCTCCACTTT,CASSATISPLHF